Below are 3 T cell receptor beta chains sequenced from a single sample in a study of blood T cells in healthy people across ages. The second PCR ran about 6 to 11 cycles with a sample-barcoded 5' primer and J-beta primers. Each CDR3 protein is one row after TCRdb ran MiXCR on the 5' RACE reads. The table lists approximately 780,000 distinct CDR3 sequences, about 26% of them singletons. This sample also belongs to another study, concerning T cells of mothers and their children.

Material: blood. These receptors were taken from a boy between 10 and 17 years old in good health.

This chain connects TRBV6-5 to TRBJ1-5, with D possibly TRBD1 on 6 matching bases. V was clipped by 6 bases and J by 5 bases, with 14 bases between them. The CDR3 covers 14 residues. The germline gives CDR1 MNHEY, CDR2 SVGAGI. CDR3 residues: CASSTTGSDQPQHF. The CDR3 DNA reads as TGTGCCAGCAGCACCACAGGGTCAGATCAGCCCCAGCATTTT.

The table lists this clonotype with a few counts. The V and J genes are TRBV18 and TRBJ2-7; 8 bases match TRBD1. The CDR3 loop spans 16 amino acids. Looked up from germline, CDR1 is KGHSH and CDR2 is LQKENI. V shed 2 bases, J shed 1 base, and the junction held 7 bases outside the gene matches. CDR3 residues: CASSPDLDRESYEQYF. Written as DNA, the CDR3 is TGTGCCAGCTCACCAGACCTGGACAGGGAGTCCTACGAGCAGTACTTC.

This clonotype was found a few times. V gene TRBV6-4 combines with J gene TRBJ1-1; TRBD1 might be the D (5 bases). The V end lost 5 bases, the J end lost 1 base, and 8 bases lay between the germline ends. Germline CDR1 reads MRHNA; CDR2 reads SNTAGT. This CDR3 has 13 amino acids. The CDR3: CASSRGSNTEAFF. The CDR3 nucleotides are TGTGCCAGCAGTAGGGGCTCGAACACTGAAGCTTTCTTT.